The clone carrying this TCR beta chain was seen only once. No antigen is known for it. The sample belongs to a study of PD-L1 blockade in urothelial cancer. Overall study context: Males with urothelial cancer arising in the bladder constituted about 85% of the roughly 30 patients. Blood was subjected to analysis at 3 weeks (second dose) and 6 weeks following treatment start.

Broader study findings: Tumor-linked clones in blood grew more by 3 weeks in durable-benefit patients.

Assay: immunoSEQ multiplex PCR; the TCRdb copy retains only in-frame clones and omits some. The table lists tens of thousands of clones, over 90% of them singletons. The source of this sequence is a man aged 60 to 69 with urothelial cancer. The input for sequencing was PBMCs, taken around atezolizumab (anti-PD-L1) treatment.

CDR3 residues: CASSVSGTGGSGELFF. The CDR3 DNA follows: TGTGCCAGCAGCGTCTCCGGGACAGGCGGATCCGGGGAGCTGTTTTTT. The chain is built from TRBV9 and TRBJ2-2; 8 bases fit TRBD1. V was pared by 2 bases and J by 6 bases, with 9 bases of the junction left unmatched. This CDR3 is built from 16 residues. CDR1 is SGDLS and CDR2 is YYNGEE in the germline V gene. The full variable domain, in which reference TRBV9 and TRBJ2-2 provide the parts outside the CDR3, is DSGVTQTPKHLITATGQRVTLRCSPRSGDLSVYWYQQSLDQGLQFLIQYYNGEERAKGNILERFSAQQFPDLHSELNLSSLELGDSALYFCASSVSGTGGSGELFFGEGSRLTVL.